Reported below is one T cell receptor (beta chain). The data were taken from a study of T cell changes during pregnancy in multiple sclerosis. Assay: immunoSEQ multiplex PCR; the TCRdb copy retains only in-frame clones and omits some. The data contain approximately 30,000 clones, nearly 90% of them singletons. Germline values: CDR1 SGHTA, CDR2 FQGNSA. V was pared by 2 bases and J by 4 bases, with 3 bases between. The length of the CDR3 is 12 residues. This chain links TRBV7-2 with TRBJ1-3; D gene ambiguous. The receptor was derived from a female donor with multiple sclerosis, enrolled in a pregnancy study. The source was CD8+ T cells from peripheral blood mononuclear cells, collected in the third trimester of pregnancy. The CDR3 sequence is CASSLTGNTIYF. CDR3 DNA sequence: TGTGCCAGCAGCTTAACAGGAAACACCATATATTTT.